The TCR beta chain under discussion was sequenced for a study of Graves' ophthalmopathy and Graves' hyperthyroidism. Amplifying from RNA transcripts, the study obtained TCR beta CDR3 regions. First-round RT-PCR employed HTBI primers, with a second-round multiplex PCR after it. From the multiplex PCR reads, TCRdb called clonotypes with MiXCR, one entry per CDR3 protein. The sample shows approximately 330,000 distinct CDR3 sequences, roughly 15% of them seen only once. All donors with ophthalmopathy were recorded as having moderate-to-severe activity, CAS ≥3, NOSPECS ≥4 and a duration under 3 months. PBMCs came from approximately 10 ml of fresh peripheral blood. As for this clonotype: A read error may produce the germline difference seen at one junction end.

The receptor comes from an adult man with Graves' ophthalmopathy. The sequenced sample was peripheral blood.

CDR3 residues: CASTRYTYEQCF. CDR3 nucleotides: TGTGCCTCGACAAGGTATACCTACGAGCAGTGCTTC. The rearrangement joins TRBV30 to TRBJ2-7, with D unclear. Germline-derived CDR1 and CDR2 are GTSNPN and SVGIG (reference sequence). The CDR3 has 12 residues.